Listed below are T cell receptor beta chains from one sample, sequenced in a study of cytomegalovirus exposure and HLA in healthy donors. Profiled with immunoSEQ multiplex PCR; TCRdb holds only in-frame clones, not every one. The sample carries under 200,000 clones, roughly an eighth recorded once. What was sequenced was PBMCs. These receptors were collected from a man aged 45-60 years in good health and CMV-seropositive. Both conserved end residues are part of each CDR3. The order of the fields is CDR3 DNA, CDR3 protein, V gene, clone size, D gene, J gene. The D gene is left open where the match is weak. Clone size appears in some rows only: once, few, many, or a class for an expanded clone.

DNA: TGTGCCTGGAGTGGGCAAAATGAGCAGTTCTTC; CDR3: CAWSGQNEQFF; V: TRBV30; size: few; D: NA; J: TRBJ2-1
DNA: TGTGCCAGCAGCTTGGGGACTAGCACAGATACGCAGTATTTT; CDR3: CASSLGTSTDTQYF; V: TRBV7-9; size: NA; D: NA; J: TRBJ2-3
DNA: TGTGCCAGCAGCCTGGAAGGAGGGGGCCACACTGAAGCTTTCTTT; CDR3: CASSLEGGGHTEAFF; V: TRBV11-3; size: NA; D: TRBD1; J: TRBJ1-1
DNA: TGTGCCAGCAGTCCCAGGAGGGGGCCAACTAATGAAAAACTGTTTTTT; CDR3: CASSPRRGPTNEKLFF; V: TRBV7-9; size: NA; D: TRBD1; J: TRBJ1-4
DNA: TGTGCCAGCAGCGTAGGAGGAATTACTAACTATGGCTACACCTTC; CDR3: CASSVGGITNYGYTF; V: TRBV9; size: NA; D: NA; J: TRBJ1-2
DNA: TGTGCCAGTAGCACTAGCGGGGGGACCAGCACAGATACGCAGTATTTT; CDR3: CASSTSGGTSTDTQYF; V: TRBV19; size: NA; D: TRBD2; J: TRBJ2-3
DNA: TGCGCCAGCAGCCAAGATCCAGGGCAGGGGGGTCAGCCCCAGCATTTT; CDR3: CASSQDPGQGGQPQHF; V: TRBV4-1; size: NA; D: TRBD1; J: TRBJ1-5
DNA: TGTGCCAGCAGCCAGGAGAGCGCCGGGGCCCAGTACTTC; CDR3: CASSQESAGAQYF; V: TRBV9; size: NA; D: NA; J: TRBJ2-5
DNA: TGCGCCAGCAGCCAAGATTGGAGGGGTTTTGGGGCCAACGTCCTGACTTTC; CDR3: CASSQDWRGFGANVLTF; V: TRBV4-1; size: NA; D: NA; J: TRBJ2-6
DNA: TGTGCCAGCAGTTCACAGACCGGGGAGCTGTTTTTT; CDR3: CASSSQTGELFF; V: TRBV6-5; size: few; D: NA; J: TRBJ2-2
DNA: TGTGCCAGCAGCTCTAGCGGGTTTTACACAGATACGCAGTATTTT; CDR3: CASSSSGFYTDTQYF; V: TRBV7-8; size: few; D: TRBD2; J: TRBJ2-3
DNA: TGTGCCAGCAGTCGTAGCGGGGGTAACCATGCACAAGAGACCCAGTACTTC; CDR3: CASSRSGGNHAQETQYF; V: TRBV5-6; size: few; D: TRBD2; J: TRBJ2-5
DNA: TGCAGCGTTGAACCAGGGGGTGGCTACACCTTC; CDR3: CSVEPGGGYTF; V: TRBV29-1; size: NA; D: TRBD1; J: TRBJ1-2
DNA: TGTGCCAGTAGGCTGTGGGGTCTCGGGGGCACTGAAGCTTTCTTT; CDR3: CASRLWGLGGTEAFF; V: TRBV19; size: once; D: NA; J: TRBJ1-1
DNA: TGTGCCAGCAGCGTGGGGCAGGGGGAGAGGGGCTACACCTTC; CDR3: CASSVGQGERGYTF; V: TRBV9; size: NA; D: TRBD1; J: TRBJ1-2
DNA: TGTGCCAGCAGCCTATCAGGGGCGGTCCACTATGGCTACACCTTC; CDR3: CASSLSGAVHYGYTF; V: TRBV13; size: NA; D: NA; J: TRBJ1-2
DNA: TGTGCCAGCAGCCTTCAGGCGTACACTGAAGCTTTCTTT; CDR3: CASSLQAYTEAFF; V: TRBV7-3; size: NA; D: NA; J: TRBJ1-1
DNA: TGTGCCAGCAGCCTGTTTTCCACCGGGGAGCTGTTTTTT; CDR3: CASSLFSTGELFF; V: TRBV11-2; size: NA; D: NA; J: TRBJ2-2
DNA: TGCGCCAGCAGCCGGGGGGAGGGAGATCATCAAGAGACCCAGTACTTC; CDR3: CASSRGEGDHQETQYF; V: TRBV5-1; size: few; D: TRBD2; J: TRBJ2-5
DNA: TGTGCCACCAGCAGTCCCGCTAGGGGCGGCAATCAGCCCCAGCATTTT; CDR3: CATSSPARGGNQPQHF; V: TRBV15; size: NA; D: NA; J: TRBJ1-5
DNA: TGTGCCAGCGGGGCCTTATATGGCTACACCTTC; CDR3: CASGALYGYTF; V: TRBV5-4; size: few; D: NA; J: TRBJ1-2
DNA: TGTGCCAGCAGCTTTCTACAGGGGCTGGACGTTTTCACAGATACGCAGTATTTT; CDR3: CASSFLQGLDVFTDTQYF; V: TRBV7-9; size: NA; D: TRBD1; J: TRBJ2-3
DNA: TGTGCCAGCAGCTCTAGGACAGGGGACAATGAGCAGTTCTTC; CDR3: CASSSRTGDNEQFF; V: TRBV5-4; size: few; D: TRBD1; J: TRBJ2-1
DNA: TGCGCCAGCGGACAGACGGCGGGGGCAAGCACAGATACGCAGTATTTT; CDR3: CASGQTAGASTDTQYF; V: TRBV5-1; size: NA; D: NA; J: TRBJ2-3
DNA: TGTGCCAGCTCAGTTAACAGGGATGACTACGAGCAGTACTTC; CDR3: CASSVNRDDYEQYF; V: TRBV18; size: NA; D: NA; J: TRBJ2-7
DNA: TGTGCCAGCCTGGGGCAGGGGTTTTCACCCCTCCACTTT; CDR3: CASLGQGFSPLHF; V: TRBV6-1; size: NA; D: NA; J: TRBJ1-6
DNA: TGTGCCTGGAAATTGGGTACAGGAGCCCGAAACACCATATATTTT; CDR3: CAWKLGTGARNTIYF; V: TRBV30; size: few; D: NA; J: TRBJ1-3
DNA: TGTGCCAGCAGTTCCGCCCCAGGAAGCTATGGCTACACCTTC; CDR3: CASSSAPGSYGYTF; V: TRBV6-5; size: few; D: NA; J: TRBJ1-2
DNA: TGTGCCAGCAGTTTAAAACAGGGTCAAGAGACCCAGTACTTC; CDR3: CASSLKQGQETQYF; V: TRBV6-5; size: NA; D: NA; J: TRBJ2-5
DNA: TGCAGCGTTTTAAACAGGGAGACCCAGTACTTC; CDR3: CSVLNRETQYF; V: TRBV29-1; size: NA; D: NA; J: TRBJ2-5
DNA: TGTGCCACAAGGGACAGTAATAGCAATCAGCCCCAGCATTTT; CDR3: CATRDSNSNQPQHF; V: TRBV19; size: NA; D: TRBD1; J: TRBJ1-5
DNA: TGTGCCAGCAGCTCCCGGACAGGGAAAGACCTATATGGCTACACCTTC; CDR3: CASSSRTGKDLYGYTF; V: TRBV5-4; size: NA; D: TRBD1; J: TRBJ1-2
DNA: TGCAGCGTTGACGGGTCGGGGGGGCCTCCTCGGTTCTTC; CDR3: CSVDGSGGPPRFF; V: TRBV29-1; size: few; D: TRBD2; J: TRBJ2-1
DNA: TGTGCCTGGAGTACAGGGTACGAGCAGTACTTC; CDR3: CAWSTGYEQYF; V: TRBV30; size: few; D: NA; J: TRBJ2-7
DNA: TGCGCCAGCAGCTTAAGAGCAGGGGTTAACTATGGCTACACCTTC; CDR3: CASSLRAGVNYGYTF; V: TRBV5-1; size: few; D: NA; J: TRBJ1-2
DNA: TGTGCCAGCAGCCCCCAAAGCGTAAGCCAGTACTTC; CDR3: CASSPQSVSQYF; V: TRBV11-2; size: few; D: NA; J: TRBJ2-5
DNA: TGTGCCAGCAGGCCACAGGGGACCTTAGATACGCAGTATTTT; CDR3: CASRPQGTLDTQYF; V: TRBV28; size: few; D: TRBD1; J: TRBJ2-3
DNA: TGTGCCAGTAGTATAGACCGGACAGGTCTCACTCTTGGAAACACCATATATTTT; CDR3: CASSIDRTGLTLGNTIYF; V: TRBV19; size: few; D: TRBD1; J: TRBJ1-3
DNA: TGTGCCAGCAGGCGGACAGGAAACACTGAAGCTTTCTTT; CDR3: CASRRTGNTEAFF; V: TRBV7-2; size: NA; D: TRBD1; J: TRBJ1-1
DNA: TGTGCCAGCACCCAAGACCTAGGTAGAGAGCAGTTCTTC; CDR3: CASTQDLGREQFF; V: TRBV11-3; size: NA; D: NA; J: TRBJ2-1
DNA: TGTGCCAGCAGCCCAGGGACAGGGGGTAATTCACCCCTCCACTTT; CDR3: CASSPGTGGNSPLHF; V: TRBV11-2; size: few; D: TRBD1; J: TRBJ1-6
DNA: TGTGCCAGCACGAGGGGGCGAGAGACCCAGTACTTC; CDR3: CASTRGRETQYF; V: TRBV6-1; size: NA; D: TRBD1; J: TRBJ2-5
DNA: TGTGCCAGCTCACCCCAGGGGCTCCATGGCTACACCTTC; CDR3: CASSPQGLHGYTF; V: TRBV18; size: NA; D: NA; J: TRBJ1-2
DNA: TGTGCCAGCAGCACTCGGGGAGGTAACGTCAATGAGCAGTTCTTC; CDR3: CASSTRGGNVNEQFF; V: TRBV7-9; size: few; D: NA; J: TRBJ2-1
DNA: TGCGCCAGCAGCCAAGATTGGCTAGCGGGCGACGAAAAGTACTTC; CDR3: CASSQDWLAGDEKYF; V: TRBV4-3; size: few; D: TRBD2; J: TRBJ2-5
DNA: TGCGCCAGCAGCTCCTTACGAGGCGCCAGCCGCGGGGGGGAGCAGTTCTTC; CDR3: CASSSLRGASRGGEQFF; V: TRBV4-3; size: NA; D: TRBD2; J: TRBJ2-1
DNA: TGTGCCAGCAGTGGGGGTGGACTTATTAGGACTAACTATGGCTACACCTTC; CDR3: CASSGGGLIRTNYGYTF; V: TRBV2; size: NA; D: NA; J: TRBJ1-2
DNA: TGTGCCTGGAGCGTAGGAGTTACAGGTGGCTACACCTTC; CDR3: CAWSVGVTGGYTF; V: TRBV30; size: NA; D: NA; J: TRBJ1-2
DNA: TGTGCCAGCAGTACAGGGGCCTCCTACGAGCAGTACTTC; CDR3: CASSTGASYEQYF; V: TRBV6-5; size: NA; D: TRBD1; J: TRBJ2-7
DNA: TGCGCCAGCAGCTTGGAGGGGGGGGTGTTCGCAGATACGCAGTATTTT; CDR3: CASSLEGGVFADTQYF; V: TRBV5-1; size: NA; D: NA; J: TRBJ2-3
DNA: TGTGCCAGCAGGTCCCGGCGGGGGGACAATGAGCAGTTCTTC; CDR3: CASRSRRGDNEQFF; V: TRBV7-6; size: few; D: TRBD2; J: TRBJ2-1
DNA: TGTGCCAGCAGCGGAGTTCCGGGACAGGGAATCTCCGAGCAGTACTTC; CDR3: CASSGVPGQGISEQYF; V: TRBV9; size: few; D: TRBD1; J: TRBJ2-7
DNA: TGCGCCAGCAGCTTGGTTGGTACAGCGGGGGGAGATACGCAGTATTTT; CDR3: CASSLVGTAGGDTQYF; V: TRBV5-1; size: few; D: TRBD2; J: TRBJ2-3
DNA: TGTGCCATCAGTGATGGGGGAGGCTATCAGCCCCAGCATTTT; CDR3: CAISDGGGYQPQHF; V: TRBV10-3; size: few; D: NA; J: TRBJ1-5
DNA: TGTGCCAGCAGAAACGGGGGACAGGGGAACACTGAAGCTTTCTTT; CDR3: CASRNGGQGNTEAFF; V: TRBV6-5; size: few; D: TRBD1; J: TRBJ1-1
DNA: TGTGCCAGCAGCTTAGAGGAGATAGCGCGTTCACCCCTCCACTTT; CDR3: CASSLEEIARSPLHF; V: TRBV11-2; size: few; D: NA; J: TRBJ1-6
DNA: TGTGCCAGCAGTCCCGCAACAGGGAACACCGGGGAGCTGTTTTTT; CDR3: CASSPATGNTGELFF; V: TRBV25-1; size: few; D: NA; J: TRBJ2-2
DNA: TGCGCCAGCAGCTTGGGGGGGACAGGCCGCACCGGGGAGCTGTTTTTT; CDR3: CASSLGGTGRTGELFF; V: TRBV5-1; size: NA; D: TRBD1; J: TRBJ2-2